This passage covers 26 T cell receptor beta chains from one sample sequenced in a study of T-cell memory formation after mild COVID-19. TCRdb itself ran the 5' RACE reads through MiXCR, one entry per CDR3 protein. The sample has around 320,000 distinct CDR3 sequences, approximately 29% seen once. Sequenced material: PBMCs or a T cell subset sorted from them (not recorded which). The receptors shown here come from an adult woman who had mild COVID-19 (a few samples of this study predate the infection). Cell type and time point are not known.

This clonotype was seen more than once but under ten times. The rearrangement uses TRBV6-6 and TRBJ2-3, with 13 bases fitting TRBD2. Losses at the gene ends were 5 bases for V and 5 bases for J; bases not matched to a gene: 4. Germline values: CDR1 MNHNY, CDR2 SVGAGI (reference sequence). This CDR3 comprises 15 residues. CDR3 bases: TGTGCCAGCAGTCCGGGACTAGCGGGGCTAGATACGCAGTATTTT. This codes for CASSPGLAGLDTQYF.

The rearrangement uses TRBV5-1 and TRBJ2-2, with D perhaps TRBD1 (6 bases). CDR1 SGHRS and CDR2 YFSETQ come from the germline V gene. Trimming took off 4 bases at V and 0 bases at J, with 13 bases between the two ends. The CDR3 spans 16 residues. CDR3 bases: TGCGCCAGCAGCCTACAGGGTGGCGCGAACACCGGGGAGCTGTTTTTT. It translates to CASSLQGGANTGELFF. Filled out from reference TRBV5-1 and TRBJ2-2, the complete variable domain reads KAGVTQTPRYLIKTRGQQVTLSCSPISGHRSVSWYQQTPGQGLQFLFEYFSETQRNKGNFPGRFSGRQFSNSRSEMNVSTLELGDSALYLCASSLQGGANTGELFFGEGSRLTVL.

The V call is TRBV6-1, the J call TRBJ2-4; maybe TRBD1 (5 bases). This CDR3 has 17 amino acids. The germline V gene has CDR1 MNHNS and CDR2 SASEGT. V lost 0 bases and J lost 1, with 13 bases in between. The CDR3 bases are TGTGCCAGCAGTGAAGCCGTCCTCTCAGGGGCCAAAAACATTCAGTACTTC. Protein product: CASSEAVLSGAKNIQYF.

The chain employs TRBV7-9 and TRBJ2-5, with a weak D call TRBD2 (6 bases). The CDR3 has 14 amino acids. Germline V gives CDR1 SEHNR, CDR2 FQNEAQ (reference sequence). The ends were cut back, 5 bases at V and 4 bases at J, with 14 bases in the middle. The CDR3 DNA is TGTGCCAGCAGCCGACCGACTAGTGGAGAGACCCAGTACTTC. Protein sequence: CASSRPTSGETQYF. The variable domain in full, with the rest retrieved from reference TRBV7-9 and TRBJ2-5, is DTGVSQNPRHKITKRGQNVTFRCDPISEHNRLYWYRQTLGQGPEFLTYFQNEAQLEKSRLLSDRFSAERPKGSFSTLEIQRTEQGDSAMYLCASSRPTSGETQYFGPGTRLLVL.

This clonotype has ten or more counts. The chain uses TRBV24-1 and TRBJ2-1; a weak D match, TRBD2 (6 bases). The length of the CDR3 is 15 residues. V was clipped by 3 bases and J by 5 bases, with 13 bases between them. The germline V gene encodes CDR1 KGHDR and CDR2 SFDVKD. CDR3: CATSDGDSRHNEQFF. DNA for the CDR3: TGTGCCACCAGTGATGGGGACTCCCGGCACAATGAGCAGTTCTTC.

This chain links TRBV7-6 with TRBJ2-2, with D perhaps TRBD2 (7 bases). The CDR3 sequence is 19 residues long. V was trimmed by 5 bases and J by 6 bases, leaving 28 bases between them. Germline CDR1 and CDR2: SGHVS and FNYEAQ. The CDR3 loop is CASSRMRRARGGGPGELFF. CDR3 DNA: TGTGCCAGCAGCCGAATGCGACGGGCGCGAGGGGGGGGCCCCGGGGAGCTGTTTTTT.

The chain couples TRBV7-9 to TRBJ2-1; possible D gene TRBD1, 6 bases. V dropped 1 base and J dropped 6 bases, with 19 bases sitting between them. CDR1 and CDR2 from the germline V gene are SEHNR and FQNEAQ (reference sequence). The CDR3 runs 17 residues. CDR3 in DNA: TGTGCCAGCAGCTTAGGCTTATTGAAGAAGGGGGTCAATGAGCAGTTCTTC. The encoded protein is CASSLGLLKKGVNEQFF.

This clonotype was counted only a few times. V gene TRBV3-1 combines with J gene TRBJ2-7, with TRBD1 identical over 7 bases. Germline values: CDR1 LGHDT, CDR2 YNNKEL (reference sequence). The CDR3 runs 14 residues. Trimming cost V 3 bases and J 2 bases; bases outside gene matches: 4. DNA for the CDR3: TGTGCCAGCAGCCAGCCCGGACAGGCCTACGAGCAGTACTTC. Its translation: CASSQPGQAYEQYF.

In its sample, this clonotype was seen a few times. The chain employs TRBV9 and TRBJ1-6; unclear D gene. V was shortened by 0 bases and J by 7 bases, with 5 bases between the two germline ends. CDR1 and CDR2 from the germline V gene are SGDLS and YYNGEE. This CDR3 spans 13 amino acids. The CDR3: CASSVAANSPLHF. In DNA, the CDR3 is TGTGCCAGCAGCGTAGCGGCGAATTCACCCCTCCACTTT.

The rearrangement uses TRBV5-1 and TRBJ1-3, with 11 bases identical to TRBD1. The germline V gene encodes CDR1 SGHRS and CDR2 YFSETQ. The CDR3 spans 17 residues. Trimming removed 8 bases from V and 0 bases from J; junction bases left unmatched: 10. The CDR3 here is CASCAGTGGLSGNTIYF. The CDR3 DNA reads as TGCGCCAGTTGCGCCGGGACAGGGGGGCTCTCTGGAAACACCATATATTTT.

Notes on this clonotype: Germline is not matched at one junction end, which may reflect a read error. This sequence joins TRBV27 and TRBJ1-1, with 7 positions matching TRBD1. The length of the CDR3 is 14 residues. Looked up from germline, CDR1 is MNHEY and CDR2 is SMNVEV (reference sequence). The CDR3, as DNA: TGTGCCAGCAGTTTCCTACAGGGGAACTCTGAAGCTTTCTTT. Protein: CASSFLQGNSEAFF.

The CDR3 DNA reads TGTGCCAGCAGCCAATACCGGGATGGCGAGACCCAGTACTTC. It codes for CASSQYRDGETQYF. The chain employs TRBV3-1 and TRBJ2-5; maybe TRBD2 (5 bases). The CDR3 is 14 residues long. The germline V gene encodes CDR1 LGHDT and CDR2 YNNKEL (reference sequence). Between the trimmed V and J ends, which lost 2 bases and 5 bases, there was a span of 12 bases.

The J gene is TRBJ2-7, the V gene TRBV12-3 or TRBV12-4; 8 positions agree with TRBD2. This CDR3 is built from 13 residues. V lost 3 bases to trimming and J lost 7 bases; unmatched junction nucleotides: 5. The DNA of the CDR3 is TGTGCCAGCAGTTTTGCGGGAGGCGGAGAGCAGTACTTC. It specifies CASSFAGGGEQYF.

This clonotype was counted between two and nine times. The V and J genes are TRBV12-3 or TRBV12-4 and TRBJ1-3; 8 nucleotides align to TRBD1. The CDR3 covers 14 residues. The ends lost 3 bases at V and 4 bases at J; junction bases unmatched: 2. The CDR3 sequence is CASSFRGQGNTIYF. In DNA form, the CDR3 reads TGTGCCAGCAGTTTCAGGGGGCAGGGAAACACCATATATTTT.

The rearrangement links TRBV19 to TRBJ1-1, with 8 positions matching TRBD1. The CDR3 is 15 amino acids. J lost 11 bases, V lost 4 bases, and 15 bases had no gene match. Germline V gives CDR1 LNHDA, CDR2 SQIVND (reference sequence). The CDR3 protein is CASSKGTGNPLGAFF. The CDR3 DNA reads as TGTGCCAGTAGTAAAGGGACAGGCAACCCCCTCGGGGCTTTCTTT.

This sequence joins TRBV12-3 or TRBV12-4 and TRBJ2-1; no clear D. Deletions cut 6 bases from V and 9 bases from J, with 9 bases between. The CDR3 is 11 amino acids. Here the CDR3 DNA reads TGTGCCAGCAGGAGATTAGGTGAGCAGTTCTTC. Translation: CASRRLGEQFF.

The chain has TRBV5-6 and TRBJ1-2; no firm D call. Germline V gene data show CDR1 as SGHDT and CDR2 as YYEEEE. This CDR3 region has 15 residues. Trimming left V 3 bases short and J 3 bases short, with 15 bases between. CDR3 DNA: TGTGCCAGCAGCTCTAGTCTAGGGCGGGACTATGGCTACACCTTC. It codes for CASSSSLGRDYGYTF.

J is TRBJ1-1 and V is TRBV5-1; D gene uncertain. The CDR3 is 11 residues long. Germline CDR1 SGHRS, CDR2 YFSETQ. Trimming took 5 bases from V and 3 from J, leaving 5 bases between them. The CDR3, as DNA: TGCGCCAGCAGGAAGGACACTGAAGCTTTCTTT. Its translation is CASRKDTEAFF.

The rearrangement uses TRBV7-2 and TRBJ1-5; unclear D gene. This CDR3 region has 13 residues. Trimming left V 1 base short and J 8 bases short, with 9 bases between. Germline CDR1 is SGHTA and CDR2 is FQGNSA. This chain's CDR3 is CASSLEVGKPQHF. In DNA, the CDR3 is TGTGCCAGCAGCTTAGAGGTCGGAAAGCCCCAGCATTTT.

The V call is TRBV2, the J call TRBJ2-6; maybe TRBD2 (5 bases). The CDR3 has 15 amino acids. V gave up 4 bases and J gave up 1 base, with 8 bases separating them. Germline V gives CDR1 SNHLY, CDR2 FYNNEI. CDR3 amino acids: CASSVEGSGANVLTF. CDR3 bases: TGTGCCAGCAGTGTTGAGGGATCTGGGGCCAACGTCCTGACTTTC.

This clonotype was counted only a few times. This sequence joins TRBV11-1 and TRBJ2-4; D gene unclear. V was cut by 4 bases and J by 7 bases, with 14 bases left in between. This CDR3 is built from 14 residues. Germline V lookup: CDR1 SGHAT, CDR2 FQDESV (reference sequence). CDR3 in DNA: TGTGCCAGCAGCTCGGAGTGGGGTGTCAACATTCAGTACTTC. Amino acids: CASSSEWGVNIQYF. The full variable domain, completed using reference TRBV11-1 and TRBJ2-4, is EAEVAQSPRYKITEKSQAVAFWCDPISGHATLYWYRQILGQGPELLVQFQDESVVDDSQLPKDRFSAERLKGVDSTLKIQPAELGDSAMYLCASSSEWGVNIQYFGAGTRLSVL.

This sequence joins TRBV5-8 and TRBJ1-1; 9 bases agree with TRBD1. J gave up 4 bases and V 4 bases, and 14 bases lay outside the gene matches. The CDR3 is 17 residues long. Germline values: CDR1 SGHTS, CDR2 YDEGEE. CDR3 bases: TGTGCCAGCAGCCCGGGACAGGGCGCGCCTTCCCGCACTGAAGCTTTCTTT. It specifies CASSPGQGAPSRTEAFF.

V is TRBV7-2 and J is TRBJ2-5, with 7 bases matching TRBD1. V lost 3 bases and J lost 4; bases outside the gene matches: 5. Germline values: CDR1 SGHTA, CDR2 FQGNSA. CDR3 size: 14 residues. The CDR3 bases are TGTGCCAGCAGCTTCCCGACAGGGACAGAGACCCAGTACTTC. Residues: CASSFPTGTETQYF.

J is TRBJ1-1 and V is TRBV7-9; unclear D gene. The CDR3 has 13 residues. The germline V gene encodes CDR1 SEHNR and CDR2 FQNEAQ (reference sequence). V dropped 5 bases and J dropped 0 bases, with 7 bases sitting between them. CDR3: CASSPHMNTEAFF. The CDR3 bases are TGTGCCAGCAGCCCACACATGAACACTGAAGCTTTCTTT.

The CDR3 loop reads CASSPHSGGPPETQYF. The CDR3 DNA reads TGTGCCAGCAGTCCTCATAGCGGGGGTCCCCCGGAGACCCAGTACTTC. V gene TRBV12-3 or TRBV12-4 combines with J gene TRBJ2-5, with 9 nucleotides matching TRBD2. CDR3 size: 16 residues. V lost 5 bases, J lost 5 bases, and 12 bases stayed unmatched.

J is TRBJ1-1 and V is TRBV5-1, with D tentatively TRBD1 (5 bases). CDR3 length: 16 amino acids. Trimming cost V 4 bases and J 1 base, with 17 bases left between them. Germline loops: CDR1 SGHRS, CDR2 YFSETQ. The CDR3 sequence is CASSKTPQEKNTEAFF. The CDR3 nucleotides are TGCGCCAGCAGCAAAACCCCACAGGAGAAGAACACTGAAGCTTTCTTT.